Sequencing of this T cell receptor (beta chain) was carried out in a study of response to subunit inactivated influenza vaccine. TCRdb passed the RT-PCR reads through MiXCR, listing each CDR3 protein once. Of roughly 550,000 distinct CDR3 sequences in the sample, around 25% were seen once. Unmatched junction bases numbered 5, after V lost 2 bases and J lost 2 bases. This CDR3 contains 15 residues. The V gene's germline CDR1 is KGHSH and CDR2 LQKENI. The data were also submitted as part of a second study, on T cells expressing NK-cell markers. That report adds: UMIs were included in TCR beta cDNA generated by 5'RACE template switching. Sorted CD3+CD56+NKG2C+, CD3+CD56+NKG2C- and CD3+CD56-NKG2C+ T cells provided the TCR beta repertoires. 1.0-7.0% of CD8+ T cells in several donors belonged to dominant NKG2C+ clonotypes.

The specimen was CD4+ T cells sorted from PBMCs, collected 11 to 12 days after vaccination. The source is a man aged 45-65 years who received an inactivated influenza vaccine. This chain uses TRBV18 with TRBJ2-7, with 8 bases lining up with TRBD1. The CDR3 loop is CASSPSPGGPYEQYF. CDR3 in DNA: TGTGCCAGCTCACCAAGTCCAGGGGGCCCCTACGAGCAGTACTTC.